The 20 T cell receptor beta chains in this list originate from one sample, sequenced in a study of blood T cells in healthy people across ages. Together with a sample-barcoded 5' primer, a J-beta primer mix was included in a second PCR lasting about 7 to 11 cycles. A single record per CDR3 protein comes from TCRdb applying MiXCR to the 5' RACE reads. This sample has around 780,000 distinct CDR3 sequences, with roughly 25% found just once. These data were likewise used in another study, on T cells of mothers and their children.

Input material: blood. Receptors were obtained from a boy younger than 18 in good health.

This clonotype was seen repeatedly, ten times or more. The chain is built from TRBV5-1 and TRBJ2-7; 7 bases are a match to TRBD2. The CDR3 covers 16 residues. CDR1 and CDR2 from the germline V gene are SGHRS and YFSETQ. After removal of 4 bases from V and 0 bases from J, the junction contained 10 bases not matched to a gene. The DNA for the CDR3 is TGCGCCAGCAGCCCGGGGGGTACCGCTTCCTCCTACGAGCAGTACTTC. Residues: CASSPGGTASSYEQYF.

This clonotype has only a few counts. The rearrangement joins TRBV6-5 to TRBJ1-4; the D gene is possibly TRBD1 (5 bases). The CDR3 is made up of 17 amino acids. Trimming cost V 0 bases and J 0 bases, with 11 bases left between them. Germline values: CDR1 MNHEY, CDR2 SVGAGI. The DNA of the CDR3 is TGTGCCAGCAGTTACTCCGGGGGTCTTGCAACTAATGAAAAACTGTTTTTT. This gives the protein CASSYSGGLATNEKLFF.

In this sample, this clonotype turned up a few times. The V gene is TRBV6-1, the J gene TRBJ2-3; D possibly corresponds to TRBD2 (6 bases). The CDR3 covers 18 residues. Trimming cost V 6 bases and J 3 bases, with 25 bases left between them. Germline lookup yields CDR1 MNHNS and CDR2 SASEGT. The CDR3 protein is CASRAGLGTQGSTDTQYF. CDR3 nucleotide sequence: TGTGCCAGCAGGGCCGGCTTGGGGACTCAGGGATCGACAGATACGCAGTATTTT.

Here the CDR3 reads CASSSRQMRTEAFF. The CDR3 coding sequence is TGTGCCAGCAGCTCCCGACAGATGAGAACTGAAGCTTTCTTT. The chain couples TRBV7-9 to TRBJ1-1; D possibly corresponds to TRBD1 (5 bases). Germline-derived CDR1 and CDR2 are SEHNR and FQNEAQ (reference sequence). The CDR3 runs 14 residues. V gave up 4 bases and J gave up 5 bases, with 14 bases separating them. The whole variable domain, remainder taken from reference TRBV7-9 and TRBJ1-1, is DTGVSQNPRHKITKRGQNVTFRCDPISEHNRLYWYRQTLGQGPEFLTYFQNEAQLEKSRLLSDRFSAERPKGSFSTLEIQRTEQGDSAMYLCASSSRQMRTEAFFGQGTRLTVV.

This clonotype showed up just a few times. The J gene is TRBJ2-3, the V gene TRBV7-9, with 8 nucleotides matching TRBD2. Trimming took 4 bases from V and 0 from J; bases not matched to a gene: 6. The germline V gene encodes CDR1 SEHNR and CDR2 FQNEAQ (reference sequence). CDR3 length equals 16 residues. The DNA for the CDR3 is TGTGCCAGCAGCTCGTGGACTAGCCTTAGCACAGATACGCAGTATTTT. Amino acids: CASSSWTSLSTDTQYF.

This clonotype was seen only a few times. The chain employs TRBV6-5 and TRBJ2-5; D could derive from TRBD1 or TRBD2 (5 bases each). The DNA end is more similar to TRBJ2-7, so the J call may be wrong. This CDR3 comprises 13 residues. CDR1 MNHEY and CDR2 SVGAGI come from the germline V gene. CDR3 bases: TGTGCCAGCAGTTACGTTAGGGACCACGAGCAGTACTTC. Amino acids: CASSYVRDHEQYF.

This clonotype was picked up many times. The chain carries TRBV6-5 and TRBJ1-1; D gene uncertain. The V gene's germline CDR1 is MNHEY and CDR2 SVGAGI. The CDR3 has 14 amino acids. The V and J ends lost 0 bases and 1 base respectively, with 6 bases between them. The CDR3 DNA sequence: TGTGCCAGCAGTTACTCGGAAGGGAACACTGAAGCTTTCTTT. Protein product: CASSYSEGNTEAFF.

This clonotype was detected a few times. Here the CDR3 DNA reads TGTGCCAGCAGCGTACCCCCTGTGGGCGGGGGTAGCACAGATACGCAGTATTTT. It is translated as CASSVPPVGGGSTDTQYF. The chain is built from TRBV9 and TRBJ2-3, with 7 positions matching TRBD2. Germline loops: CDR1 SGDLS, CDR2 YYNGEE. This CDR3 has 18 amino acids. With V trimmed by 1 base and J by 0 bases, 11 bases remained unmatched.

The chain couples TRBV4-3 to TRBJ2-5; 10 bases are a match to TRBD2. The germline V gene has CDR1 LGHNA and CDR2 YSLEER. Germline trimming cut 4 bases from V and 6 bases from J; bases unmatched to any gene: 8. This CDR3 is 15 amino acids long. The CDR3 is CASSPQREGRQTQYF. In DNA form, the CDR3 reads TGCGCCAGCAGCCCACAGCGGGAGGGCCGACAGACCCAGTACTTC.

This clonotype was seen a handful of times. The chain employs TRBV5-1 and TRBJ1-1; TRBD1 matches 8 bases. Germline values: CDR1 SGHRS, CDR2 YFSETQ. V dropped 0 bases and J dropped 1; count of bases not matched to a gene: 2. The CDR3 extends over 15 amino acids. DNA for the CDR3: TGCGCCAGCAGCTTGGCCGACAGGGGGAACACTGAAGCTTTCTTT. It encodes CASSLADRGNTEAFF.

This chain connects TRBV6-5 to TRBJ2-7; tentative D call: TRBD1 (6 bases). CDR1 and CDR2 from the germline V gene are MNHEY and SVGAGI. The CDR3 contains 14 residues. V dropped 2 bases and J dropped 3 bases, with 11 bases sitting between them. The CDR3 here is CASSYGAGDYEQYF. The CDR3 DNA follows: TGTGCCAGCAGTTACGGGGCAGGGGACTACGAGCAGTACTTC.

This chain links TRBV20-1 with TRBJ2-7; D is perhaps TRBD1 (6 bases). In germline, CDR1 is DFQATT, CDR2 SNEGSKA (reference sequence). There are 13 residues in the CDR3. V was shortened by 2 bases and J by 3 bases, with 11 bases between the two germline ends. The CDR3 nucleotides are TGCAGTGCTAGATTAGGGGGAAACTACGAGCAGTACTTC. It translates to CSARLGGNYEQYF.

The V call is TRBV6-1, the J call TRBJ2-5; D is tentatively TRBD1 or TRBD2 (5 bases each). The CDR3 has 16 amino acids. V lost 5 bases to trimming and J lost 2 bases, with 18 bases between them. Germline CDR1 reads MNHNS; CDR2 reads SASEGT. Here the CDR3 reads CASSTISGQGQETQYF. The CDR3 nucleotides read TGTGCCAGCAGTACAATTTCGGGGCAGGGTCAAGAGACCCAGTACTTC.

The chain employs TRBV5-1 and TRBJ2-2; TRBD1 matches 9 bases. Germline-derived CDR1 and CDR2 are SGHRS and YFSETQ. The CDR3 runs 15 residues. Germline trimming cut 4 bases from V and 4 bases from J; bases unmatched to any gene: 5. The CDR3 bases are TGCGCCAGCAGCCCGGACAGGGGAGGCACCGGGGAGCTGTTTTTT. It translates to CASSPDRGGTGELFF.

This rearrangement joins TRBV6-2 or TRBV6-3 to TRBJ1-1, with 7 bases that match TRBD1. Germline V CDR1 and CDR2: MNHEY, SVGEGT. CDR3 length: 15 residues. The junction had 7 bases not matched to a gene; V was cut back by 6 bases and J by 0 bases. CDR3 amino acids: CASRYRGGVNTEAFF. In DNA form, the CDR3 reads TGTGCCAGCAGATACAGGGGTGGGGTGAACACTGAAGCTTTCTTT.

The chain couples TRBV6-1 to TRBJ2-5; D not resolved. Trimming removed 6 bases from V and 5 bases from J, with 22 bases in between. Germline-derived CDR1 and CDR2 are MNHNS and SASEGT. The CDR3 has 16 residues. CDR3 residues: CASRRGSRSQAETQYF. The CDR3 bases are TGTGCCAGCAGACGAGGCTCCAGATCCCAAGCGGAGACCCAGTACTTC.

This clonotype has more than one count but fewer than ten. The chain links TRBV15 to TRBJ2-1; 8 bases align to TRBD2. Trimming took 8 bases from V and 7 from J; bases not matched to a gene: 13. This CDR3 has 15 amino acids. Germline assignment: CDR1 LNHNV and CDR2 YYDKDF (reference sequence). The CDR3 DNA reads as TGTGCCACCTCAAAGGACAGCGGGAGTACTAATGAGCAGTTCTTC. It codes for CATSKDSGSTNEQFF.

The chain has TRBV9 and TRBJ2-5, with D possibly being TRBD1 (5 bases). The end of the DNA is better explained by TRBJ2-1, so the J call may be wrong. The CDR3 length is 15 residues. CDR1 is SGDLS and CDR2 is YYNGEE in the germline V gene. CDR3 protein: CASSVVSGQANEQFF. The CDR3 bases are TGTGCCAGCAGCGTAGTATCAGGACAAGCGAATGAGCAGTTCTTC.

The chain has TRBV7-9 and TRBJ2-4; TRBD2 is a possible D gene (6 bases). The CDR3 runs 13 residues. V was trimmed by 6 bases and J by 9 bases, leaving 15 bases between them. The germline gives CDR1 SEHNR, CDR2 FQNEAQ (reference sequence). The CDR3 nucleotides are TGTGCCAGCAGTCGCGGGGAGGAGGGCATTCAGTACTTC. Translated, it gives CASSRGEEGIQYF.

V usage is TRBV16 and J usage is TRBJ1-1; D gene unclear. Germline loops: CDR1 KGHSY, CDR2 FQNENV. The CDR3 is 16 amino acids. V was trimmed by 5 bases and J by 1 base, leaving 17 bases between them. The CDR3 here is CASSWVPLTGNTEAFF. In DNA, the CDR3 is TGTGCCAGCAGCTGGGTTCCCCTGACGGGGAACACTGAAGCTTTCTTT.